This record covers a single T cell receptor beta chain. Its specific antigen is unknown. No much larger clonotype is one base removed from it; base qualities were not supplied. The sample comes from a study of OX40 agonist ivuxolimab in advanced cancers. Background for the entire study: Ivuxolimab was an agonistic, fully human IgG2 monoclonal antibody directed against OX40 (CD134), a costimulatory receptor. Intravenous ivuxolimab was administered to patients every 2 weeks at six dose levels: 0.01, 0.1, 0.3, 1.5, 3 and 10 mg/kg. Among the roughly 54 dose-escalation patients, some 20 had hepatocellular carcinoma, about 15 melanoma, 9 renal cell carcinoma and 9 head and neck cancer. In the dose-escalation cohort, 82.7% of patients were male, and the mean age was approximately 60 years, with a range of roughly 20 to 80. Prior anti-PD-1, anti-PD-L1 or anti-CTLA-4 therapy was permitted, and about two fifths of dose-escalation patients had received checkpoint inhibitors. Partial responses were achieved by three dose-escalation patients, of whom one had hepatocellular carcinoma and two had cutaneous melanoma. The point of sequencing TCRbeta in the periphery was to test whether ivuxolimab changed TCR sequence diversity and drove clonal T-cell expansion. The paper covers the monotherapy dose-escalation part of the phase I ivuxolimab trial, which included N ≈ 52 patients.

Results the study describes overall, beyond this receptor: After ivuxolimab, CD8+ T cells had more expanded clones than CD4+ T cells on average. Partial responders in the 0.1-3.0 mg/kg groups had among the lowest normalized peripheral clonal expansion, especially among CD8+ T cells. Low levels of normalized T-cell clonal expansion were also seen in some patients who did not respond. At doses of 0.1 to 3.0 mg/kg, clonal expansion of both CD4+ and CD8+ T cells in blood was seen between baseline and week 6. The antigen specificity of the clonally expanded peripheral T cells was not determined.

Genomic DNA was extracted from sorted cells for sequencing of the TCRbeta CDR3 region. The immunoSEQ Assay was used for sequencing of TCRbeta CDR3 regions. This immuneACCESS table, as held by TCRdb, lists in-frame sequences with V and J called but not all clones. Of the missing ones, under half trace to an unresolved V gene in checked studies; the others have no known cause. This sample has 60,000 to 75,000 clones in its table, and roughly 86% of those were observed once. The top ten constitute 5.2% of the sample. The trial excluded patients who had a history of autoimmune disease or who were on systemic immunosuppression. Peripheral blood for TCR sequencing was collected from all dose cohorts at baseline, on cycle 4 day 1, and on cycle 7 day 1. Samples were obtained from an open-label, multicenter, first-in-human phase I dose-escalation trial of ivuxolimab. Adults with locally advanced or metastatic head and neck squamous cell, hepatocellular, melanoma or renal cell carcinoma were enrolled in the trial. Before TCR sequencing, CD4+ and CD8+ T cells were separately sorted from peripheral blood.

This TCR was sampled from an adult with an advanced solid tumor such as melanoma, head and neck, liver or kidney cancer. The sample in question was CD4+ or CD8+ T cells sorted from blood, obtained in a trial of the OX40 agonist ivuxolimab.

The DNA sequence is TGTGCCAGCTCACGGGACAGGCAAGAGACCCAGTACTTC. This translates into CASSRDRQETQYF. The rearranged segments are TRBV18 and TRBJ2-5; 8 bases in the junction line up with TRBD1. Taken from cysteine to phenylalanine, the CDR3 has 13 residues. Here the CDR3 DNA is all that survives: 39 bases in frame from base 1. Taken from the germline V gene, the CDR1 and CDR2 loops are KGHSH and LQKENI. Trimming leaves V shorter by 4 bases and J shorter by 2 bases, with the junction holding 0 bases beyond the gene matches.